This TCR beta chain was documented in a study of blood T cell repertoires in COVID-19. Study-wide background: The samples span acute and convalescent COVID-19 from the United States, Italy and Spain. PBMCs, B-cell-depleted T cells, or T cells provided the cDNA or gDNA that made up the material.

In this sample, this clone turned up once. The authors' processing: Counts of nucleated cells, estimated from reference gene primer amplification, were obtained. Clones were read by immunoSEQ multiplex PCR, and TCRdb kept only the in-frame ones, dropping some. V and J calls plus clone size are reproduced from that table; the DNA served to infer D and trimming. Of about 23,000 clones listed, around 90% are singletons. The germline CDR1 and CDR2 sequences are WSHSY and SAAADI. The J segment lost 2 bases and the V segment lost 7 bases, leaving 6 bases of the junction unmatched. This CDR3 contains 17 residues.

This TCR was sampled from a man in his 70s in a cohort sampled during active COVID-19. The rearrangement links TRBV10-2 to TRBJ2-1, with 15 bases lining up with TRBD2. The material sequenced was peripheral blood. The CDR3: CASKGLAGGLPYNEQFF. As DNA, the CDR3 is TGCGCCAGCAAGGGACTAGCGGGAGGTTTACCCTACAATGAGCAGTTCTTC.